A single sample gave rise to the 24 T cell receptor beta chains below, sequenced in a study of identical twins (dated by TCRdb to the mid-2010s). The library came from 5' RACE. TCRdb records Illumina HiSeq 2000 as the sequencer. TCRdb reran the public reads through fastp at Q25 and MiXCR, keeping productive beta chains. Duplicate CDR3 protein sequences are folded into a single record with the most common DNA and genes. The sample table records a few hundred thousand distinct CDR3 sequences; under 9.5% of these occur just once. Of the sample, less than 2.5% is held by the ten largest clones. These data are also associated with another study on yellow fever vaccine responses in identical twins.

The sample comprised memory (CD45RO+) T cells sorted from blood. Explained via the paper, the cell subset or site label denotes: CD45RO+ enriched T cells. The receptor set was obtained from a woman between 18 and 30 years old in good health.

This clonotype was observed many times. The chain links TRBV6-4 to TRBJ2-3; 9 bases align to TRBD1. This CDR3 contains 19 residues. The V gene's germline CDR1 is MRHNA and CDR2 SNTAGT. Trimming cost V 2 bases and J 2 bases; bases outside gene matches: 14. As DNA, the CDR3 is TGTGCCAGCAGTGACGTCCCGGGACAGGGTAGCGGATACACAGATACGCAGTATTTT. Encoded protein: CASSDVPGQGSGYTDTQYF.

This clonotype was seen ten or more times. The V gene is TRBV9, the J gene TRBJ1-6; the D is unclear. This CDR3 has 14 amino acids. Germline V gives CDR1 SGDLS, CDR2 YYNGEE. Trimming removed 0 bases from V and 9 bases from J, with 10 bases in between. The CDR3 DNA sequence: TGTGCCAGCAGCGTAGCGGGGTTGGGTTCACCCCTCCACTTT. Translation gives CASSVAGLGSPLHF.

For this clonotype: A much larger clone differs from this one at a single base, so this may be a read error. J is TRBJ2-2 and V is TRBV28; maybe TRBD1 (6 bases). The germline gives CDR1 MDHEN, CDR2 SYDVKM. Trimming stripped 2 bases from V and 3 bases from J, with 10 bases between. The CDR3 sequence is 15 residues long. The CDR3 region is CASSLVYRDTGELFF. The DNA for the CDR3 is TGTGCCAGCAGTTTAGTCTACAGGGACACCGGGGAGCTGTTTTTT.

This clonotype was seen many times. The chain joins TRBV10-3 to TRBJ2-1, with 8 positions matching TRBD2. Per the germline V gene, CDR1 is ENHRY and CDR2 is SYGVKD. CDR3 length: 15 amino acids. The J segment lost 10 bases and the V segment lost 2 bases, leaving 10 bases of the junction unmatched. This CDR3 reads CAISEAFGGVGEQFF. As DNA, the CDR3 is TGTGCCATCAGTGAGGCCTTCGGGGGGGTTGGAGAGCAGTTCTTC.

This clonotype was observed at least ten times. The V and J genes are TRBV9 and TRBJ1-1; D not certain. This CDR3 has 15 amino acids. Per germline, CDR1 SGDLS and CDR2 YYNGEE. V lost 4 bases, J lost 0 bases, and 13 bases lay in between. The CDR3 DNA follows: TGTGCCAGCAGCCCTCTCTCAGATATGAACACTGAAGCTTTCTTT. It yields the protein CASSPLSDMNTEAFF.

This clonotype appeared a few times. The chain combines TRBV5-1 with TRBJ1-6; weak D call: TRBD1 (6 bases). Germline lookup yields CDR1 SGHRS and CDR2 YFSETQ. V was clipped by 1 base and J by 6 bases, with 11 bases between them. The CDR3 extends over 15 amino acids. CDR3 loop: CASSLNREANSPLHF. In DNA, the CDR3 is TGCGCCAGCAGCTTGAACAGGGAGGCTAATTCACCCCTCCACTTT. Based on the CDR3 plus reference TRBV5-1 and TRBJ1-6, the full variable domain is KAGVTQTPRYLIKTRGQQVTLSCSPISGHRSVSWYQQTPGQGLQFLFEYFSETQRNKGNFPGRFSGRQFSNSRSEMNVSTLELGDSALYLCASSLNREANSPLHFGNGTRLTVT.

The genes are TRBV4-1 and TRBJ2-7, with 11 bases identical to TRBD2. With V trimmed by 2 bases and J by 4 bases, 7 bases remained unmatched. The germline gives CDR1 MGHRA, CDR2 YSYEKL. This CDR3 region has 16 residues. For the CDR3, the DNA is TGCGCCAGCAGCCAATCCTGGACTAGCGGGTCTTACGAGCAGTACTTC. This codes for CASSQSWTSGSYEQYF.

This rearrangement joins TRBV5-1 to TRBJ2-5; 8 nucleotides line up with TRBD1. This CDR3 spans 15 amino acids. Trimming removed 1 base from V and 4 bases from J; junction bases left unmatched: 6. The germline gives CDR1 SGHRS, CDR2 YFSETQ. This CDR3 reads CASSLSGGAVETQYF. In DNA, the CDR3 is TGCGCCAGCAGCTTGTCAGGGGGCGCGGTAGAGACCCAGTACTTC.

This chain links TRBV6-1 with TRBJ1-2; 10 nucleotides line up with TRBD1. This CDR3 contains 14 residues. The trim removed 7 bases at V and 7 bases at J, leaving 9 bases unmatched. Germline-derived CDR1 and CDR2 are MNHNS and SASEGT. The CDR3 region has the DNA TGTGCCAGCACCAGAGGACAGGGGGTTTCTGGCTACACCTTC. Translation gives CASTRGQGVSGYTF.

This clonotype was seen ten or more times. V usage is TRBV5-1 and J usage is TRBJ2-2, with TRBD1 matching 9 bases. The germline CDR1 and CDR2 sequences are SGHRS and YFSETQ. V gave up 4 bases and J gave up 5 bases; unmatched junction bases: 6. This CDR3 is 15 amino acids long. CDR3 DNA: TGCGCCAGCAGCGAGGACAGGGGAAGGACCGGGGAGCTGTTTTTT. Its translation: CASSEDRGRTGELFF.

Only a few counts were recorded for this clonotype. The chain employs TRBV11-3 and TRBJ2-1; a possible D gene is TRBD2 (5 bases). CDR1 and CDR2 from the germline V gene are SGHNT and YENEEA. The CDR3 extends over 16 amino acids. V was cut by 0 bases and J by 4 bases, with 13 bases left in between. The CDR3 nucleotides read TGTGCCAGCAGCTTAGATAGCATGGCGGGTTACAATGAGCAGTTCTTC. It translates to CASSLDSMAGYNEQFF. Complete variable domain (other parts from reference TRBV11-3 and TRBJ2-1): EAGVVQSPRYKIIEKKQPVAFWCNPISGHNTLYWYLQNLGQGPELLIRYENEEAVDDSQLPKDRFSAERLKGVDSTLKIQPAELGDSAVYLCASSLDSMAGYNEQFFGPGTRLTVL.

This clonotype was picked up many times. V and J are TRBV20-1 and TRBJ1-3, with D possibly TRBD1 on 5 matching bases. Germline values: CDR1 DFQATT, CDR2 SNEGSKA (reference sequence). The CDR3 consists of 14 residues. The V gene lost 6 bases and the J gene lost 3 bases, with 15 bases spanning the gap. The CDR3 DNA follows: TGCAGTGCCAATGAGGTGGGGGGTGGAAACACCATATATTTT. As protein: CSANEVGGGNTIYF.

This clonotype was counted many times. V and J are TRBV5-1 and TRBJ1-2; no clear D gene. CDR1 and CDR2 from the germline V gene are SGHRS and YFSETQ. The CDR3 runs 14 residues. Deletions cut 2 bases from V and 8 bases from J, with 16 bases between. In DNA form, the CDR3 reads TGCGCCAGCAGCTTAGACGGTTCTTCGGACGGCTACACCTTC. Protein: CASSLDGSSDGYTF.

This clonotype was seen a handful of times. The V gene is TRBV6-5, the J gene TRBJ2-1, with 9 bases that match TRBD2. Germline CDR1 is MNHEY and CDR2 is SVGAGI. V dropped 0 bases and J dropped 6; count of bases not matched to a gene: 6. This CDR3 has 16 residues. CDR3 sequence reads: CASSYSTTSGLNEQFF. CDR3 coding DNA: TGTGCCAGCAGTTACTCGACGACTAGCGGACTCAATGAGCAGTTCTTC.

V usage is TRBV20-1 and J usage is TRBJ2-1; 11 bases are shared with TRBD1. CDR3 size: 14 residues. The junction had 8 bases not matched to a gene; V was cut back by 5 bases and J by 8 bases. Germline V gene lookup returns CDR1 DFQATT and CDR2 SNEGSKA (reference sequence). CDR3 nucleotide sequence: TGCAGTGCTGAGGACAGGGGGCGTATGGATGAGCAGTTCTTC. It specifies CSAEDRGRMDEQFF.

At least ten counts were recorded for this clonotype. The rearrangement links TRBV20-1 to TRBJ1-2, with D perhaps matching TRBD1 (6 bases). Trimming pared 7 bases from V and 5 bases from J, leaving 17 bases between. From germline, CDR1 is DFQATT and CDR2 SNEGSKA (reference sequence). CDR3 length equals 13 residues. CDR3 region: CSGNGQSHYGYTF. The CDR3 bases are TGCAGTGGGAACGGACAGAGCCATTATGGCTACACCTTC.

This clonotype was observed a few times. The rearrangement uses TRBV10-3 and TRBJ1-1; TRBD1 aligns across 8 bases. V trimming: 5 bases; J trimming: 4 bases; junction bases outside the gene matches: 3. The CDR3 spans 13 residues. From germline, CDR1 is ENHRY and CDR2 SYGVKD. The chain's CDR3 is CAISSTGGTEAFF. Written as DNA, the CDR3 is TGTGCCATCAGTAGCACAGGGGGCACTGAAGCTTTCTTT.

This clonotype has ten or more counts. The chain employs TRBV5-1 and TRBJ2-1; 16 positions match TRBD2. The CDR3 loop spans 18 amino acids. Trimming took 4 bases from V and 2 from J; bases not matched to a gene: 6. In germline, CDR1 is SGHRS, CDR2 YFSETQ. Written as DNA, the CDR3 is TGCGCCAGCAGCCCACCCGGGACTAGCGGGAGGGCCTACAATGAGCAGTTCTTC. It codes for CASSPPGTSGRAYNEQFF.

The chain joins TRBV7-3 to TRBJ2-7, with D unresolved. Germline CDR1 SGHTA, CDR2 FQGTGA. This CDR3 spans 14 amino acids. V lost 9 bases to trimming and J lost 4 bases, with 19 bases between them. The CDR3 DNA is TGTGCCAGTAGTATCAACCTAGTTACATACGAGCAGTACTTC. Translated: CASSINLVTYEQYF.

This clonotype was seen at least ten times. This rearrangement joins TRBV28 to TRBJ2-1, with 9 bases that match TRBD1. The V segment lost 5 bases and the J segment 2 bases; nucleotides outside the gene matches: 7. Germline V lookup: CDR1 MDHEN, CDR2 SYDVKM. The CDR3 sequence is 16 residues long. As DNA, the CDR3 is TGTGCCAGCAGTCCCGGGACAGGGAAGGCCTACAATGAGCAGTTCTTC. Its translation is CASSPGTGKAYNEQFF.

This clonotype was detected ten times or more. The chain employs TRBV24-1 and TRBJ2-1; 9 bases align to TRBD2. The V segment lost 4 bases and the J segment 4 bases; nucleotides outside the gene matches: 7. This CDR3 comprises 16 residues. Germline V lookup: CDR1 KGHDR, CDR2 SFDVKD. The CDR3 sequence: CATSDPSGGRYNEQFF. The DNA for the CDR3 is TGTGCCACCAGTGACCCAAGCGGGGGGCGTTACAATGAGCAGTTCTTC.

The sample holds a few counts of this clonotype. V and J are TRBV9 and TRBJ1-1, with D tentatively TRBD1 (5 bases). There are 15 residues in the CDR3. V lost 0 bases and J 5 bases, leaving 14 bases between the germline ends. Germline V gives CDR1 SGDLS, CDR2 YYNGEE. The CDR3 region is CASSVGRGAGTEAFF. DNA for the CDR3: TGTGCCAGCAGCGTAGGAAGAGGGGCTGGGACTGAAGCTTTCTTT.

This clonotype was seen repeatedly, ten times or more. V and J are TRBV29-1 and TRBJ2-3; 13 nucleotides agree with TRBD2. V lost 7 bases and J lost 2; bases outside the gene matches: 15. From germline, CDR1 is SQVTM and CDR2 ANQGSEA. The CDR3 spans 18 residues. This CDR3 is CSERTSGGPNLNTDTQYF. The CDR3 coding sequence is TGCAGCGAACGGACTAGCGGGGGCCCCAATCTAAACACAGATACGCAGTATTTT.

This clonotype has ten or more counts. The J gene is TRBJ2-5, the V gene TRBV5-1; TRBD2 matches 9 bases. Germline V lookup: CDR1 SGHRS, CDR2 YFSETQ. This CDR3 is 13 amino acids long. The junction had 1 base not matched to a gene; V was cut back by 5 bases and J by 2 bases. CDR3 region: CASSSGGQETQYF. The CDR3 DNA reads TGCGCCAGCAGTAGCGGGGGACAAGAGACCCAGTACTTC. Combining the CDR3 with reference TRBV5-1 and TRBJ2-5 gives the whole variable domain KAGVTQTPRYLIKTRGQQVTLSCSPISGHRSVSWYQQTPGQGLQFLFEYFSETQRNKGNFPGRFSGRQFSNSRSEMNVSTLELGDSALYLCASSSGGQETQYFGPGTRLLVL.